A selection of T cell receptor beta chains follows, all from one sample in a study of tumor and adjacent non-tumor tissue in lung cancer. Each CDR3 protein gets one entry after TCRdb re-called the multiplex PCR reads with MiXCR. The sample comprises about 110,000 distinct CDR3 sequences, 60% to 80% of which are singletons, and around 37% rests with the top ten. Sequencing was done on a sample of lung tumor tissue. Receptor source: a woman aged 60 to 75 with non-small cell lung cancer. CDR3s include the opening cysteine and the closing phenylalanine or tryptophan. The D gene is left open where the match is weak. The size of a clone is reported for some rows only, either as once, few or many, or as a class for expanded clones.

clone_size j_call cdr3_length v_call d_call cdr3_aa cdr3_nt
many TRBJ2-5 12 TRBV20-1 - CSARIGVETQYF TGCAGTGCTCGTATCGGGGTTGAGACCCAGTACTTC
- TRBJ2-2 15 TRBV11-2 TRBD2 CASSRRGGLTGELFF TGTGCCAGCAGCCGCCGCGGGGGACTCACAGGGGAGCTGTTTTTT
- TRBJ2-2 16 TRBV4-2 TRBD2 CASNQGTGGNTGELFF TGTGCCAGCAACCAAGGTACGGGGGGGAACACCGGGGAGCTGTTTTTT
once TRBJ1-2 14 TRBV10-3 - CAIRTSPGGYGYIF TGTGCCATCAGAACAAGCCCCGGCGGTTATGGCTACATCTTC
- TRBJ2-3 16 TRBV19 - CASSSTRRAGADTQYF TGTGCCAGTAGTTCCACTCGGAGGGCCGGCGCAGATACGCAGTATTTT
- TRBJ1-1 15 TRBV4-1 - CANSQFGLSNTEAFF TGCGCCAACAGCCAATTCGGACTTTCGAACACTGAAGCTTTCTTT
- TRBJ2-6 17 TRBV28 TRBD2 CASSPSSGRSGANVLTF TGTGCCAGCAGTCCATCTAGCGGGAGGTCTGGGGCCAACGTCCTGACTTTC
many TRBJ2-5 14 TRBV5-5 - CASSQLSTQETQYF TGTGCCAGCAGTCAACTCAGTACCCAAGAGACCCAGTACTTC
once TRBJ2-6 17 TRBV20-1 TRBD1 CSARKQGALSRANVLTF TGCAGTGCTAGAAAACAGGGGGCCCTCTCTAGGGCCAACGTCCTGACTTTC
- TRBJ2-7 15 TRBV6-2/TRBV6-3 - CASSYSFGKADEQYF TGTGCCAGCAGTTACTCGTTTGGTAAGGCGGACGAGCAGTACTTC
- TRBJ1-2 15 TRBV4-1 - CASSRLGKGGDCYTF TGCGCCAGTAGCCGATTAGGAAAGGGAGGCGATTGCTACACCTTC
- TRBJ1-6 13 TRBV6-2/TRBV6-3 - CASSPGTYSLLQF TGTGCCAGCAGTCCCGGGACATACTCACTCCTCCAATTT
- TRBJ1-4 14 TRBV29-1 - CSVGSGQTNEKLFF TGCAGCGTTGGGAGTGGTCAAACTAATGAAAAACTGTTTTTT
- TRBJ1-5 12 TRBV12-3/TRBV12-4 - CANNDGAPGQHF TGTGCCAACAATGACGGGGCACCCGGTCAGCATTTT
- TRBJ1-1 11 TRBV11-2 - CTNSFPGEVFF TGTACCAACAGCTTCCCAGGGGAAGTTTTCTTT
- TRBJ2-5 19 TRBV10-3 - CAISEPVRMPGRYQETQYF TGTGCCATCAGTGAGCCCGTACGAATGCCAGGGCGGTACCAAGAGACCCAGTACTTC
- TRBJ2-1 13 TRBV29-1 TRBD2 CSSCSGRGDEQFF TGCAGCTCTTGTAGCGGGAGAGGGGATGAGCAGTTCTTC
- TRBJ1-2 13 TRBV10-3 - CAISVSVRYGYTF TGTGCCATCAGTGTCAGCGTCCGCTATGGCTACACCTTC
- TRBJ2-7 14 TRBV29-1 - CSADKGFALTERYF TGCAGCGCTGACAAGGGGTTTGCCCTTACCGAGCGGTACTTC
- TRBJ2-4 14 TRBV11-2 - CASSPTEAENIQYF TGTGCCAGCAGCCCCACCGAGGCAGAAAACATCCAGTACTTC
once TRBJ2-4 16 TRBV11-2 - CASSGLRGAKRNNQYF TGTGCCAGCAGCGGCCTCAGGGGGGCCAAACGGAACAATCAGTACTTC
- TRBJ1-2 12 TRBV24-1 - CPTQGTGRGYTF TGTCCCACCCAAGGGACCGGGCGTGGCTACACCTTC
few TRBJ1-5 14 TRBV20-1 - CSVYPGQSNQPQHF TGCAGTGTTTACCCGGGGCAAAGCAATCAGCCCCAGCATTTT
many TRBJ1-2 13 TRBV20-1 - CSAVRDTNYGYTF TGCAGTGCAGTGAGGGACACGAACTATGGCTACACCTTC
- TRBJ1-2 14 TRBV20-1 TRBD1 CSAREQGGLDGDTF TGTAGTGCTAGAGAACAGGGGGGATTGGACGGCGACACCTTC
- TRBJ1-5 13 TRBV20-1 - CIAIQGTNQPQHF TGCATTGCTATTCAAGGGACCAATCAGCCCCAGCATTTT